A single sample gave rise to the 19 T cell receptor beta chains below, sequenced in a study of blood T cell repertoires in COVID-19. Sequenced by immunoSEQ multiplex PCR; TCRdb stores in-frame clones only, minus some. In the table there are about 220,000 clones, 86% of which are singletons. Sequences were obtained from peripheral blood. These receptors all stem from a woman aged 50 to 65 with COVID-19, enrolled during active disease.

The genes are TRBV11-1 and TRBJ1-1; D ambiguous. V lost 3 bases and J lost 0, with 5 bases in between. The CDR3 consists of 13 residues. Germline V lookup: CDR1 SGHAT, CDR2 FQDESV (reference sequence). CDR3 DNA: TGTGCCAGCAGCTTGTCCGTGAACACTGAAGCTTTCTTT. Translation gives CASSLSVNTEAFF.

The chain couples TRBV11-1 to TRBJ1-1; 9 positions agree with TRBD1. CDR1 and CDR2 from the germline V gene are SGHAT and FQDESV (reference sequence). V was clipped by 5 bases and J by 6 bases; unmatched bases: 7. The CDR3 sequence is 14 residues long. The DNA for the CDR3 is TGTGCCAGCAGCAATCAACAGGGGGCTGCTGAAGCTTTCTTT. Translating it yields CASSNQQGAAEAFF.

V and J are TRBV5-8 and TRBJ1-2; D ambiguous. V was pared by 2 bases and J by 4 bases, with 9 bases between. The CDR3 extends over 13 amino acids. In germline, CDR1 is SGHTS, CDR2 YDEGEE. CDR3 region: CASSLRGSYGYTF. As DNA, the CDR3 is TGTGCCAGCAGCTTACGTGGGAGCTATGGCTACACCTTC.

The chain uses TRBV18 and TRBJ1-2; no clear D gene. Germline CDR1 is KGHSH and CDR2 is LQKENI. This CDR3 comprises 12 residues. V was clipped by 3 bases and J by 7 bases, with 9 bases between them. For the CDR3, the DNA is TGTGCCAGCTCACCGGGAGGGTCTGGCTACACCTTC. Translating it yields CASSPGGSGYTF. The whole variable domain, remainder taken from reference TRBV18 and TRBJ1-2, is NAGVMQNPRHLVRRRGQEARLRCSPMKGHSHVYWYRQLPEEGLKFMVYLQKENIIDESGMPKERFSAEFPKEGPSILRIQQVVRGDSAAYFCASSPGGSGYTFGSGTRLTVV.

The chain employs TRBV7-9 and TRBJ2-5, with 8 bases identical to TRBD1. This CDR3 contains 15 residues. Germline CDR1 and CDR2: SEHNR and FQNEAQ (reference sequence). Trimming cost V 5 bases and J 4 bases; bases outside gene matches: 9. The CDR3 reads CASSARQGKGETQYF. The CDR3 DNA is TGTGCCAGCAGCGCCAGACAGGGGAAGGGAGAGACCCAGTACTTC.

This clone was counted a few times. The V call is TRBV7-2, the J call TRBJ1-4, with 7 bases that match TRBD1. Germline CDR1 reads SGHTA; CDR2 reads FQGNSA. Losses at the gene ends were 5 bases for V and 5 bases for J; bases not matched to a gene: 5. The CDR3 length is 14 residues. CDR3 protein: CASSTDRANEKLFF. CDR3 nucleotide sequence: TGTGCCAGCAGCACCGACAGGGCAAATGAAAAACTGTTTTTT.

The chain recombines TRBV7-9 with TRBJ1-1; D ambiguous. Germline V CDR1 and CDR2: SEHNR, FQNEAQ (reference sequence). V lost 5 bases and J lost 1, with 5 bases in between. The CDR3 has 12 residues. CDR3 sequence reads: CASSEGNTEAFF. The CDR3 bases are TGTGCCAGCAGCGAGGGGAACACTGAAGCTTTCTTT.

The V and J genes are TRBV5-3 and TRBJ1-5; 7 nucleotides line up with TRBD1. Being an ORF, TRBV5-3 has a function that is uncertain. Losses at the gene ends were 0 bases for V and 0 bases for J; bases not matched to a gene: 9. The CDR3 loop spans 18 amino acids. The CDR3 protein is CARSLGGRGSSSNQPQHF. In nucleotides, the CDR3 is TGTGCCAGAAGCTTGGGGGGCAGGGGGAGTTCTAGCAATCAGCCCCAGCATTTT.

The chain couples TRBV2 to TRBJ2-3, with TRBD2 identical over 9 bases. V lost 8 bases and J lost 3; bases outside the gene matches: 21. CDR1 is SNHLY, CDR2 FYNNEI, per germline. The CDR3 is 19 amino acids. The CDR3 loop reads CASEGLKRGAVVYTDTQYF. CDR3 DNA sequence: TGTGCCAGCGAGGGCTTAAAGCGGGGGGCTGTGGTATATACAGATACGCAGTATTTT.

The chain joins TRBV7-6 to TRBJ2-2; 8 bases fit TRBD2. The CDR3 is 20 amino acids. V shed 5 bases, J shed 6 bases, and the junction held 23 bases outside the gene matches. Germline loops: CDR1 SGHVS, CDR2 FNYEAQ. This CDR3 is CASSPLDAGGFLRSPGELFF. CDR3 sequence (DNA): TGTGCCAGCAGCCCCTTGGACGCGGGGGGATTCCTTAGATCCCCCGGGGAGCTGTTTTTT. The entire variable domain, with the rest obtained from reference TRBV7-6 and TRBJ2-2, is as follows: GAGVSQSPRYKVTKRGQDVALRCDPISGHVSLYWYRQALGQGPEFLTYFNYEAQQDKSGLPNDRFSAERPEGSISTLTIQRTEQRDSAMYRCASSPLDAGGFLRSPGELFFGEGSRLTVL.

This clone was observed a handful of times. The rearrangement uses TRBV7-9 and TRBJ1-5, with no clear D. The CDR3 covers 15 residues. V shed 1 base and J shed 2 bases, with 9 bases lying between them. CDR1 and CDR2 from the germline V gene are SEHNR and FQNEAQ (reference sequence). CDR3 sequence (DNA): TGTGCCAGCAGCTTAGGAGCGAGTGGCAATCAGCCCCAGCATTTT. The encoded protein is CASSLGASGNQPQHF.

The chain employs TRBV30 and TRBJ2-1; the match to TRBD1 covers 9 bases. The CDR3 totals 16 residues. V lost 4 bases, J lost 2 bases, and 9 bases stayed unmatched. Germline V CDR1 and CDR2: GTSNPN, SVGIG (reference sequence). DNA of the CDR3: TGTGCCTGGATTTCACACCGGGACAGGGCCTACAATGAGCAGTTCTTC. Its protein product is CAWISHRDRAYNEQFF.

The rearrangement uses TRBV30 and TRBJ2-7; possibly TRBD2 for D (6 bases). Trimming left V 5 bases short and J 6 bases short, with 17 bases between. The CDR3 length is 13 residues. CDR1 and CDR2 (germline): GTSNPN, SVGIG (reference sequence). In nucleotides, the CDR3 is TGTGCCTGGTCCTCGGATTTCGGGGGCGAGCAGTACGTC. The encoded protein is CAWSSDFGGEQYV.

J is TRBJ2-7 and V is TRBV19, with 9 bases identical to TRBD1. This CDR3 comprises 13 residues. J lost 5 bases, V lost 3 bases, and 2 bases had no gene match. Per germline, CDR1 LNHDA and CDR2 SQIVND (reference sequence). The CDR3 region has the DNA TGTGCCAGTAGTATTACAGGGGGCCACGAGCAGTACTTC. It specifies CASSITGGHEQYF.

This chain links TRBV4-1 with TRBJ2-3; 7 nucleotides match TRBD2. The germline V gene encodes CDR1 MGHRA and CDR2 YSYEKL. This CDR3 comprises 14 residues. The ends lost 7 bases at V and 4 bases at J; junction bases unmatched: 8. DNA of the CDR3: TGCGCCAGCATGGATTACAGCGGGGCAGATACGCAGTATTTT. Protein: CASMDYSGADTQYF.

V gene TRBV28 combines with J gene TRBJ2-5; TRBD2 aligns across 12 bases. This CDR3 spans 17 amino acids. V dropped 2 bases and J dropped 7; count of bases not matched to a gene: 11. Per germline, CDR1 MDHEN and CDR2 SYDVKM. CDR3: CASSLTSGGTIPGTQYF. The CDR3 DNA reads TGTGCCAGCAGTTTAACTAGCGGGGGGACGATACCGGGGACCCAGTACTTC.

The chain couples TRBV6-6 to TRBJ1-2, with D unclear. V dropped 4 bases and J dropped 5 bases, with 11 bases sitting between them. This CDR3 region has 13 residues. Germline CDR1 MNHNY, CDR2 SVGAGI (reference sequence). The CDR3 DNA reads TGTGCCAGCAGTTCCCCCCCAGTATATGGCTACACCTTC. Translated: CASSSPPVYGYTF.

The J gene is TRBJ2-1, the V gene TRBV5-1; D gene ambiguous. Trimming pared 0 bases from V and 5 bases from J, leaving 12 bases between. Germline CDR1 reads SGHRS; CDR2 reads YFSETQ. This CDR3 has 15 amino acids. CDR3 DNA: TGCGCCAGCAGCTTGGTTATCTTACAAGACAATGAGCAGTTCTTC. Translating it yields CASSLVILQDNEQFF.

The chain recombines TRBV5-1 with TRBJ1-5; 8 bases agree with TRBD1. Germline V gene lookup returns CDR1 SGHRS and CDR2 YFSETQ. The CDR3 has 20 residues. Trimming took 1 base from V and 0 from J; bases not matched to a gene: 15. The CDR3 DNA is TGCGCCAGCAGCTTGTATTACCCCGACAGGGGACGAAATAGCAATCAGCCCCAGCATTTT. Protein: CASSLYYPDRGRNSNQPQHF.